This TCR beta chain was recorded in a study of blood T cell repertoires in COVID-19 (dated by TCRdb to 2019 to 2021). For the study in its entirety: The collaborator samples originated in the United States, Italy and Spain and spanned the acute and convalescent phases of COVID-19. The prospective study material was composed of cDNA or gDNA derived from T cells, B-cell-depleted T cells, or PBMCs. Subjects who had been exposed to COVID-19, were actively infected with it, or had recovered from it provided the deeply sampled blood TCRbeta repertoires that made up the dataset. A freely available public database, intended as a resource for researchers studying the immune response to SARS-CoV-2, is where the repertoires were released. Samples came from the ongoing ImmuneRACE study (first 160 participants) plus 1,254 subjects from 6 global collaborators. Nearly every sample came with metadata listing a de-identified subject ID, COVID-19 status, age in years and sex. Where available, HLA class I and class II types were obtained from metadata supplied by the sample provider rather than from assay-based typing.

General conclusions and limits of the study: Clinical and demographic metadata were provided uncurated, with the amount varying by source and participant.

As regards this clone: There is no known antigen for this receptor. Per-base quality was not reported, and no clone a single base away is much larger than it.

Each collaborating institution followed its own protocols to collect whole blood in K2EDTA tubes. Collaborator samples were shipped for TCRbeta analysis as frozen whole blood, isolated PBMCs, or DNA extracted from either sample type. CDR1 and CDR2 are read off the germline V gene as SGHNT and YENEEA. Trimming leaves V shorter by 1 base and J shorter by 3 bases, with the junction holding 4 bases beyond the gene matches. The CDR3 contains 15 residues, cysteine and phenylalanine counted. Only the CDR3 portion is preserved as DNA: 45 bases, with reading frame beginning at the first base. TCRbeta CDR3 regions were amplified from genomic DNA by means of the immunoSEQ Assay, a bias-controlled multiplex PCR. The study's own analysis went as follows. The number of nucleated cells in each sample was estimated by amplification of reference gene primers within the assay. To quantify the absolute abundance of each unique TCRbeta CDR3 rearrangement, sequence reads were collapsed and filtered. Productive Simpson clonality was computed per sample as the square root of Simpson's diversity index over productive rearrangements. TCRdb obtained this table from immuneACCESS and retained in-frame rearrangements with V and J assigned. These tables miss some clones; where compared with another copy, unresolved V genes account for less than half of the shortfall, and the remainder is unexplained. That table furnishes V, J and clone size, whereas the DNA furnished D and trimming. The sample includes about 160,000 clones, with less than 85% observed a single time. The top ten clonotypes cover over 3% of the sample.

This clonotype was sampled from a human donor with acute or convalescent COVID-19. The donor label of this sample is uncertain. Material for sequencing was peripheral blood. Rearrangement joined TRBV11-3 to TRBJ2-7; 9 bases in between match TRBD1. The CDR3 is CASSLGGTGLYEQYF. The bases are TGTGCCAGCAGCTTAGGAGGGACAGGGCTCTACGAGCAGTACTTC.